This TCR beta chain was sequenced during a study of cytomegalovirus exposure and HLA in healthy donors. Study summary: Per a later analysis, the 666 first-cohort and over 90 validation repertoires shared one platform.

The table lists this clone with a few counts. Sequencing used immunoSEQ multiplex PCR; TCRdb keeps in-frame clones, though not all of them. There are fewer than 250,000 clones in the sample; 87% occur only once, and more than 1.5% lies in the top ten. The CDR3 loop spans 13 amino acids. V was trimmed by 7 bases and J by 4 bases, leaving 14 bases between them. Germline CDR1 SGHRS, CDR2 YFSETQ. The rearrangement uses TRBV5-1 and TRBJ1-2; perhaps TRBD1 as D (5 bases). This sequence originates from a woman aged 18-29 years in good health and CMV-seropositive. The specimen was PBMCs. The CDR3 sequence: CASGAGFGYGYTF. The CDR3 coding sequence is TGCGCCAGCGGGGCAGGGTTTGGCTATGGCTACACCTTC.